This passage covers 25 T cell receptor beta chains from one sample sequenced in a study of cytomegalovirus exposure and HLA in healthy donors. Clones were sequenced by immunoSEQ multiplex PCR, and TCRdb holds only the in-frame ones, with some missing. Of roughly 230,000 clones listed, 90% were seen once; the top ten hold 3.1%. The sequenced sample was PBMCs. These receptors were taken from a woman under 40 in good health and CMV-seronegative.

The chain has TRBV7-3 and TRBJ2-1, with D possibly matching TRBD1 (5 bases). Germline CDR1 and CDR2: SGHTA and FQGTGA. This CDR3 has 13 amino acids. V gave up 4 bases and J gave up 5 bases, with 9 bases separating them. The CDR3 region is CASSYDSHNEQFF. CDR3 bases: TGTGCCAGCAGCTACGACAGCCACAATGAGCAGTTCTTC.

This clone was observed at least ten times. The chain combines TRBV4-3 with TRBJ1-2, with a tentative D call TRBD1 (6 bases). This CDR3 has 13 amino acids. CDR1 is LGHNA, CDR2 YSLEER, per germline. V dropped 0 bases and J dropped 8 bases, with 10 bases sitting between them. The CDR3 DNA is TGCGCCAGCAGCCAAGATCTAGGGGGAGGCTACACCTTC. Its protein product is CASSQDLGGGYTF.

The V call is TRBV13, the J call TRBJ1-1; D possibly corresponds to TRBD1 (5 bases). The CDR3 consists of 13 residues. Germline V gene lookup returns CDR1 PRHDT and CDR2 FYEKMQ (reference sequence). Trimming removed 6 bases at V and 7 bases at J, with 15 bases between. CDR3 coding DNA: TGTGCCAGCAGGTTTGAGGGGCTCGGTGAAGCTTTCTTT. The encoded protein is CASRFEGLGEAFF. The complete variable domain, with remaining parts taken from reference TRBV13 and TRBJ1-1, reads AAGVIQSPRHLIKEKRETATLKCYPIPRHDTVYWYQQGPGQDPQFLISFYEKMQSDKGSIPDRFSAQQFSDYHSELNMSSLELGDSALYFCASRFEGLGEAFFGQGTRLTVV.

The chain has TRBV7-6 and TRBJ1-1; the D is unclear. Germline values: CDR1 SGHVS, CDR2 FNYEAQ. The CDR3 length is 15 residues. V dropped 2 bases and J dropped 1 base, with 11 bases sitting between them. CDR3 sequence: CASSLLGRGNTEAFF. The CDR3 DNA sequence: TGTGCCAGCAGCTTACTGGGCAGAGGGAACACTGAAGCTTTCTTT.

V usage is TRBV5-1 and J usage is TRBJ2-2, with 13 bases fitting TRBD2. This CDR3 has 16 amino acids. Losses at the gene ends were 2 bases for V and 6 bases for J; bases not matched to a gene: 4. Germline V gene lookup returns CDR1 SGHRS and CDR2 YFSETQ. As DNA, the CDR3 is TGCGCCAGCAGCTTCACTAGCGGGAGGGTTTCCGGGGAGCTGTTTTTT. Translating it yields CASSFTSGRVSGELFF.

The chain is built from TRBV11-3 and TRBJ2-2; a weak D match, TRBD2 (5 bases). V was cut by 5 bases and J by 7 bases, with 11 bases left in between. The CDR3 is 13 amino acids. CDR1 and CDR2 (germline): SGHNT, YENEEA. The CDR3 DNA is TGTGCCAGCAGCACCGCCGGGGTCGGGGAGCTGTTTTTT. Amino acids: CASSTAGVGELFF.

This chain uses TRBV28 with TRBJ2-1, with D unresolved. Germline V gene data show CDR1 as MDHEN and CDR2 as SYDVKM. The CDR3 spans 15 residues. Trimming stripped 5 bases from V and 4 bases from J, with 15 bases between. The CDR3 coding sequence is TGTGCCAGCAGTGCAGTGCCCGCGGTATACAATGAGCAGTTCTTC. Protein sequence: CASSAVPAVYNEQFF. The whole variable domain, remainder taken from reference TRBV28 and TRBJ2-1, is DVKVTQSSRYLVKRTGEKVFLECVQDMDHENMFWYRQDPGLGLRLIYFSYDVKMKEKGDIPEGYSVSREKKERFSLILESASTNQTSMYLCASSAVPAVYNEQFFGPGTRLTVL.

V gene TRBV7-2 combines with J gene TRBJ2-7; a weak D match, TRBD2 (6 bases). The germline V gene has CDR1 SGHTA and CDR2 FQGNSA. V shed 2 bases and J shed 3 bases, with 11 bases lying between them. The CDR3 contains 14 residues. CDR3 DNA sequence: TGTGCCAGCAGCTTATGGCCGGGGGACTACGAGCAGTACTTC. As protein: CASSLWPGDYEQYF.

The chain couples TRBV4-3 to TRBJ2-3; TRBD2 matches at 10 bases. CDR1 and CDR2 from the germline V gene are LGHNA and YSLEER. The junction had 3 bases not matched to a gene; V was cut back by 7 bases and J by 2 bases. This CDR3 region has 14 residues. CDR3 region: CASKAGGTTDTQYF. DNA for the CDR3: TGCGCCAGCAAAGCGGGAGGGACCACAGATACGCAGTATTTT.

The chain joins TRBV27 to TRBJ2-5, with TRBD1 identical over 12 bases. The trim removed 10 bases at V and 6 bases at J, leaving 6 bases unmatched. This CDR3 is built from 13 residues. The germline gives CDR1 MNHEY, CDR2 SMNVEV (reference sequence). The CDR3 sequence: CATSGTGGKTQYF. DNA for the CDR3: TGTGCCACCTCCGGGACAGGGGGCAAGACCCAGTACTTC.

This chain connects TRBV27 to TRBJ2-7, with 12 positions matching TRBD2. V shed 0 bases and J 6 bases; nucleotides not matched to a gene: 24. This CDR3 is built from 22 residues. Germline V gene lookup returns CDR1 MNHEY and CDR2 SMNVEV (reference sequence). CDR3 protein: CASSLSARRGGVLAGGWPEQYF. The CDR3 DNA sequence: TGTGCCAGCAGTTTATCCGCGCGGCGCGGGGGGGTACTAGCGGGAGGATGGCCCGAGCAGTACTTC.

The chain links TRBV11-2 to TRBJ1-1; no reliable D call. The CDR3 covers 13 residues. Between the trimmed V and J ends, which lost 3 bases and 0 bases, there was a span of 5 bases. CDR1 is SGHAT and CDR2 is FQNNGV in the germline V gene. CDR3 nucleotide sequence: TGTGCCAGCAGCTTCCTGGTGAACACTGAAGCTTTCTTT. Residues: CASSFLVNTEAFF.

V and J are TRBV6-4 and TRBJ2-1; 14 nucleotides agree with TRBD2. The CDR3 totals 15 residues. Germline lookup yields CDR1 MRHNA and CDR2 SNTAGT. The trim removed 0 bases at V and 12 bases at J, leaving 4 bases unmatched. The CDR3 spells CASSDSGLAGVGQFF. DNA of the CDR3: TGTGCCAGCAGTGACTCGGGACTAGCGGGAGTTGGGCAGTTCTTC.

The V gene is TRBV19, the J gene TRBJ1-1, with D uncertain. CDR3 size: 11 residues. V gave up 7 bases and J gave up 7 bases, with 10 bases separating them. Germline V gene data show CDR1 as LNHDA and CDR2 as SQIVND (reference sequence). CDR3 region: CASTPGYEAFF. The CDR3 nucleotides are TGTGCCAGTACCCCGGGTTATGAAGCTTTCTTT.

The rearrangement uses TRBV6-6 and TRBJ2-7, with D unresolved. The V gene lost 4 bases and the J gene lost 0 bases, with 13 bases spanning the gap. CDR3 length: 15 residues. Germline V gives CDR1 MNHNY, CDR2 SVGAGI (reference sequence). The CDR3 is CASSFSTSDSYEQYF. The CDR3 DNA sequence: TGTGCCAGCAGTTTTTCAACCAGCGACTCCTACGAGCAGTACTTC.

The CDR3: CASSLVPLRGRMAEAFF. DNA of the CDR3: TGTGCCAGCAGTTTAGTCCCCCTACGGGGAAGGATGGCTGAAGCTTTCTTT. The J gene is TRBJ1-1, the V gene TRBV28; D ambiguous. This CDR3 spans 17 amino acids. The V gene lost 2 bases and the J gene lost 6 bases, with 22 bases spanning the gap. Looked up from germline, CDR1 is MDHEN and CDR2 is SYDVKM.

The V gene is TRBV11-2, the J gene TRBJ2-1; 12 positions match TRBD2. After removal of 5 bases from V and 2 bases from J, the junction contained 4 bases not matched to a gene. Per the germline V gene, CDR1 is SGHAT and CDR2 is FQNNGV. CDR3 size: 16 residues. As DNA, the CDR3 is TGTGCCAGCAGCCGGGGACTAGCGGGCCCCTACAATGAGCAGTTCTTC. Translated, it gives CASSRGLAGPYNEQFF.

CDR3 coding DNA: TGTGCCAGCAGCCATCCAACGCCCGGAAGAGAAGCTTTCTTT. Amino acid sequence: CASSHPTPGREAFF. The V call is TRBV28, the J call TRBJ1-1, with no clear D. The CDR3 totals 14 residues. V dropped 6 bases and J dropped 8 bases, with 19 bases sitting between them. Germline values: CDR1 MDHEN, CDR2 SYDVKM.

The chain links TRBV29-1 to TRBJ2-1, with a tentative D call TRBD2 (7 bases). The CDR3 is 14 residues long. The V and J ends lost 4 bases and 7 bases respectively, with 17 bases between them. Germline assignment: CDR1 SQVTM and CDR2 ANQGSEA. CDR3 in DNA: TGCAGCGTTGCTGGAGGGGGAGGGTATAATGAGCAGTTCTTC. This sequence encodes CSVAGGGGYNEQFF.

The V call is TRBV27, the J call TRBJ1-2, with 9 bases matching TRBD1. The CDR3 has 20 amino acids. V shed 0 bases, J shed 7 bases, and the junction held 21 bases outside the gene matches. Per germline, CDR1 MNHEY and CDR2 SMNVEV (reference sequence). CDR3 amino acids: CASSLSNPGTGRDGVSGYTF. The DNA of the CDR3 is TGTGCCAGCAGTTTATCCAATCCCGGGACAGGGCGGGACGGGGTGTCTGGCTACACCTTC.

The chain couples TRBV28 to TRBJ2-1, with a tentative D call TRBD2 (5 bases). Per the germline V gene, CDR1 is MDHEN and CDR2 is SYDVKM. The V end was cut by 2 bases, the J end by 5 bases, with 10 bases between. The CDR3 is 14 amino acids. The CDR3 sequence is CASSLREWDNEQFF. The CDR3 nucleotides read TGTGCCAGCAGTTTAAGGGAGTGGGACAATGAGCAGTTCTTC.

This clone has only one observation. This rearrangement joins TRBV9 to TRBJ2-1; D may correspond to TRBD1 or TRBD2 (5 bases each). Germline CDR1 SGDLS, CDR2 YYNGEE. The CDR3 runs 15 residues. Trimming stripped 3 bases from V and 6 bases from J, with 16 bases between. DNA for the CDR3: TGTGCCAGCAGCGGATGGGACGTGGCGAGCAATGAGCAGTTCTTC. It is translated as CASSGWDVASNEQFF.

As DNA, the CDR3 is TGTGCCAGCAGCTTAGTAGTTGACGGACAGGTACAGTACTTC. It is translated as CASSLVVDGQVQYF. The chain combines TRBV7-2 with TRBJ2-7; 7 bases agree with TRBD1. Trimming at V came to 1 base and at J to 10 bases, leaving 10 bases not matched to a gene. Germline CDR1 reads SGHTA; CDR2 reads FQGNSA. There are 14 residues in the CDR3.

The V gene is TRBV6-5, the J gene TRBJ2-4; tentative D call: TRBD1 (6 bases). The germline V gene encodes CDR1 MNHEY and CDR2 SVGAGI. The V end was cut by 3 bases, the J end by 5 bases, with 14 bases between. The CDR3 consists of 15 residues. The CDR3 DNA reads TGTGCCAGCAGTTATCTTCCAGGGGCCGAAAACATTCAGTACTTC. Translated, it gives CASSYLPGAENIQYF.

The chain links TRBV29-1 to TRBJ2-7; the match to TRBD1 covers 8 bases. Germline V gene lookup returns CDR1 SQVTM and CDR2 ANQGSEA. Trimming took 5 bases from V and 0 from J; bases not matched to a gene: 3. CDR3 length: 13 residues. Here the CDR3 DNA reads TGCAGCGTTAGGACAGGGAGCTCCTACGAGCAGTACTTC. Amino acids: CSVRTGSSYEQYF.